This TCR beta chain was documented in a study of cytomegalovirus exposure and HLA in healthy donors. Study results and limitations: Compared with the roughly 700-donor mean, an Asian-associated ancestry cluster reportedly had fewer N-insertions, according to a later analysis. It was taken for granted in presence/absence analyses that sequencing depth across donors was roughly uniform.

This CDR3 contains 14 residues. Trimming left V 5 bases short and J 1 base short, with 11 bases between. In germline, CDR1 is MNHNY, CDR2 SVGAGI (reference sequence). This clone was detected only a few times. Its cognate antigen is unknown. Researchers ran the PCR with 60 Vbeta and 13 Jbeta primers. Measured with immunoSEQ multiplex PCR; TCRdb has only the in-frame clones, and not every one. Of about 100,000 clones in the sample, 75% to 80% were seen once. The chain links TRBV6-6 to TRBJ1-1; the D is unclear. What was sequenced was PBMCs. The receptor was derived from a man in his fifties or sixties in good health and CMV-seropositive. The CDR3 coding sequence is TGTGCCAGCAGTACCCGACAAGAGAACACTGAAGCTTTCTTT. This translates into CASSTRQENTEAFF.